This TCR beta chain is drawn from a study of T cells after yellow fever vaccination. General study points: Contaminating bulk clonotypes could be abundant in FACS-sorted repertoires.

This clonotype has more than one count but fewer than ten. Its antigen remains unknown. Using its own MiXCR run on the 5' RACE reads, TCRdb lists one record per CDR3 protein. Altogether some 290,000 distinct CDR3 sequences are present, 9.5% to 12% being singletons, with the ten largest covering less than 3.5%. The CDR3 consists of 15 residues. V was clipped by 0 bases and J by 2 bases, with 10 bases between them. From germline, CDR1 is LNHNV and CDR2 YYDKDF (reference sequence). The receptor comes from a man younger than 35 who received the YFV17D yellow fever vaccine. Sequences were derived from CD4+ T cells sorted from PBMCs, sampled 45 days after the yellow fever booster vaccination. V is TRBV15 and J is TRBJ2-5; no firm D call. The CDR3 DNA is TGTGCCACCAGCAGAGATCTGGTTTCTCAAGAGACCCAGTACTTC. Translated: CATSRDLVSQETQYF.